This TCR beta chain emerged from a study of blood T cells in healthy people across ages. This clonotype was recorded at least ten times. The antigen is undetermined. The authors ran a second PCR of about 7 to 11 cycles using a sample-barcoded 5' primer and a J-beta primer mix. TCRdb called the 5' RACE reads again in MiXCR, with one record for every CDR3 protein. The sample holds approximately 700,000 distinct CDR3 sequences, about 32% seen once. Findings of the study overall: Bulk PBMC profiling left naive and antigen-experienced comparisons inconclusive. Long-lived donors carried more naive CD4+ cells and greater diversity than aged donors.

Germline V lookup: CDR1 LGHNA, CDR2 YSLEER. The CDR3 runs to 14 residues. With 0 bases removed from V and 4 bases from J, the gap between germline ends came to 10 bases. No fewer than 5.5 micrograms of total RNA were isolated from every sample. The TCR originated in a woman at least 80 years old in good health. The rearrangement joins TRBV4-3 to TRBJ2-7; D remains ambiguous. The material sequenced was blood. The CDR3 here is CASSQDPNTYEQYF. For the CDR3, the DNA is TGCGCCAGCAGCCAAGACCCGAACACGTACGAGCAGTACTTC.